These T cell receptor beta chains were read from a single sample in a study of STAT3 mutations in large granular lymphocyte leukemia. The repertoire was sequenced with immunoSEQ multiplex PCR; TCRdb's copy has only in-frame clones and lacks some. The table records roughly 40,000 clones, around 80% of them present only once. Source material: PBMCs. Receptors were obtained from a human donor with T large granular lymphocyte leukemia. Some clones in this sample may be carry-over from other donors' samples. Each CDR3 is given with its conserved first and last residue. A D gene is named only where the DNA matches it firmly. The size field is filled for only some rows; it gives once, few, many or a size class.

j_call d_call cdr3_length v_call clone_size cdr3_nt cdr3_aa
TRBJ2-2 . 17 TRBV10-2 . TGCGCCAGCAGTGAGTCCTCTCCTCTACTTTTGGACGGGGAGCTGTTTTTT CASSESSPLLLDGELFF
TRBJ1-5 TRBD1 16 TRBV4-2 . TGTGCCAGCAGCCAAGAAGGGACAGGGGACAATCAGCCCCAGCATTTT CASSQEGTGDNQPQHF
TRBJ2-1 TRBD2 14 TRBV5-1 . TGCGCCAGCAGCTTAGGACTAGCGCTGGATGAGCAGTTCTTC CASSLGLALDEQFF
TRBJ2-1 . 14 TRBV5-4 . TGTGCCAGCAGCTTTATGACAGGATACAATGAGCAGTTCTTC CASSFMTGYNEQFF
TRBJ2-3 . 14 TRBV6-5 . TGTGCCAGCAGTTTGACCCCGGGGGGCGATACGCAGTATTTT CASSLTPGGDTQYF
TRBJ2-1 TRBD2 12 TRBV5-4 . TGTGCCAGCAGCGGGGAGGGGCCCGGCCAGTTCTTC CASSGEGPGQFF
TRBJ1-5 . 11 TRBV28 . TGTGCCAGCAGTTATGGGGGGCCCCAGCATTTT CASSYGGPQHF
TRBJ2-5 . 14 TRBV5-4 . TGTGCCAGCAGCCTCGAAACAGGTCCCGGGACCCAGTACTTC CASSLETGPGTQYF
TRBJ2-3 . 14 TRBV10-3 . TGTGCCATCAGTGAGGGCCACCTCACAGATACGCAGTATTTT CAISEGHLTDTQYF
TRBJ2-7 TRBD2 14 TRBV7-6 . TGTGCCAGCAGCTCATCAAGCGGGGGCTACGAGCAGTACTTC CASSSSSGGYEQYF
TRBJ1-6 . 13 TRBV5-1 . TGCGCCAGCAGCTTCTCACAGAATTCACCCCTCCACTTT CASSFSQNSPLHF
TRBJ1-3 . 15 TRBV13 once TGTGCCAGCAGCCTGGACAGTCGGTCTGGAAACACCATATATTTT CASSLDSRSGNTIYF
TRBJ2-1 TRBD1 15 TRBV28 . TGTGCCAGCAGTTTCGTGGGACAGGGCTACAATGAGCAGTTCTTC CASSFVGQGYNEQFF
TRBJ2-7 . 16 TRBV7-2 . TGTGCCAGCAGCTTCGGACAGATGATAAACTGGGGTGAGCAGTACTTC CASSFGQMINWGEQYF
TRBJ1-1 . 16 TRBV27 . TGTGCCAGCAGTTTAACCGTTTTCTATGTGGGCACTGAAGCTTTCTTT CASSLTVFYVGTEAFF
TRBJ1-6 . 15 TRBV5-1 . TGCGCCAGCAGACTGATACAGGGTCCAAATTCACCCTTCCACTTT CASRLIQGPNSPFHF
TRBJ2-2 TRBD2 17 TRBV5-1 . TGCGCCAGCAGCCTCTACTTGACTAGCGCGAACACCGGGGAGCTGTTTTTT CASSLYLTSANTGELFF
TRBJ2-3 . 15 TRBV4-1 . TGCGCCAGCAGCCGCTGGGGGCAGGCCACAGATACGCAGTATTTT CASSRWGQATDTQYF
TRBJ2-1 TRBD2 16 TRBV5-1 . TGCGCCAGCAGCGGGACTAGCGGGGGGACATACAATGAGCAGTTCTTC CASSGTSGGTYNEQFF
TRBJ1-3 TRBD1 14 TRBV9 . TGTGCCAGCAGCGGGACAGGGACTGGAAACACCATATATTTT CASSGTGTGNTIYF
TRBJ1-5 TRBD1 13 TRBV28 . TGTGCCAGTCGGGGGAGGGGGCTGATGCCCCAGCATTTT CASRGRGLMPQHF
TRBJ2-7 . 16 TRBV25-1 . TGTGCCAGCAGTGACCCTCAAGCAGGGTCCTCCTACGAGCAGTACTTC CASSDPQAGSSYEQYF
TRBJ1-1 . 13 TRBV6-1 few TGTGCCAGCAGTGAAGTGATCGGGCTTGGAGCTTTCTTT CASSEVIGLGAFF
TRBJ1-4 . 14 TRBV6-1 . TGTGCCAGCAGTAGACAGAGTCTAGATGAAAAACTGTTTTTT CASSRQSLDEKLFF
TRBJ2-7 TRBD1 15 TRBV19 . TGTGCCAGTAGTTCCAGCCGGGACAGGGTGGGGGAGCAGTACTTC CASSSSRDRVGEQYF
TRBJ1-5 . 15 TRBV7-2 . TGTGCCAGCAGCTTAGACCACAGGCTCAATCAGCCCCAGCATTTT CASSLDHRLNQPQHF
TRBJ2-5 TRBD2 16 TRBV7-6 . TGTGCCAGCAGCTTAGTTCCTAGCGGGGGGCGGGAGACCCAGTACTTC CASSLVPSGGRETQYF
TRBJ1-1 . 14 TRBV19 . TGTGCCAGTAGTATAGCAGCGGCGAACACTGAAGCTTTCTTT CASSIAAANTEAFF